This T cell receptor delta chain emerged from a study of gamma-delta T cells after stem cell transplantation. Germline CDR1 and CDR2: GEAIGNYY and EKD. CDR3 length: 17 amino acids. V trimming: 1 base; J trimming: 5 bases; junction bases outside the gene matches: 13. TCRdb reapplied CATT to the RT-PCR reads. The table includes 15,000 to 17,000 delta-chain clones, 9.4% detected once. This clone was detected a few times. Translating this DNA gives a protein that differs at residues 7 and 8 from the TCRdb one, which belongs to a much larger clone; a read error is likely, and the protein shown is this translation.

The receptor was isolated from a human donor. It is not recorded whose cells these are; they may come from a transplant donor. Sequencing used gamma-delta T cells. The rearrangement joins TRDV2 to TRDJ1, with 9 bases matching TRDD3. The CDR3 DNA reads as TGTGCCTGTGACACTTTGGCCGAACTGGGGGACAAGGATAAACTCATCTTT. Its translation is CACDTLAELGDKDKLIF.